This TCR beta chain was recorded in a study of T cells expressing NK-cell markers. Study as a whole: Sorted T-cell subsets CD3+CD56+NKG2C+, CD3+CD56+NKG2C- and CD3+CD56-NKG2C+ were TCR beta-sequenced. Findings and caveats of the study: Where several donors were concerned, these clonotypes also led the CD3+CD56-NKG2C+ fraction. Dominant NKG2C+ clonotypes in roughly 6 donors made up roughly 1.0-7.0% of CD8+ T cells.

TCRdb re-called the 5' RACE reads; every CDR3 protein appears as one record, without DNA. Recorded here are more than 120,000 distinct CDR3 sequences; the top ten clones represent 9.5% to 15%. The CDR3 is made up of 13 amino acids. Concerning this clonotype itself: What it recognizes is unknown.

This chain joins TRBV12-3 or TRBV12-4 and TRBJ1-1; the TCRdb D gene call, TRBD1, has no DNA to confirm it. The sequencing input was blood T cells: a sorted CD56 or NKG2C T cell subset, CD4+ or CD8+ T cells, or bulk PBMC T cells (not recorded which). The clonotype was recovered from a man between 18 and 35 years old in good health. Here the CDR3 reads CASRQGSITEAFF.